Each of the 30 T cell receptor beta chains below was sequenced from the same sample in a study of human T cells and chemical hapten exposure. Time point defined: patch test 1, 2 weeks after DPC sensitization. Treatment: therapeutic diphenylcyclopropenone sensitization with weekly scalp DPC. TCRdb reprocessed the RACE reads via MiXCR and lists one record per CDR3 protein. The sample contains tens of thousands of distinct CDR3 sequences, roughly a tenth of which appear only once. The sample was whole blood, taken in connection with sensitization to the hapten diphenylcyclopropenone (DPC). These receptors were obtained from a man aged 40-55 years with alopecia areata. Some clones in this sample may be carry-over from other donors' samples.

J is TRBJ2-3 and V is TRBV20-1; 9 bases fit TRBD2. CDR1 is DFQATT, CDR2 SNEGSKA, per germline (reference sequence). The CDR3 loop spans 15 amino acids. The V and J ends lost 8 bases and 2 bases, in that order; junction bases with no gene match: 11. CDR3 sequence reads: CSTRGGRGTTDTQYF. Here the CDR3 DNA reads TGCAGTACACGGGGCGGGAGGGGGACCACAGATACGCAGTATTTT.

CDR3 amino acids: CSVGEGGAEAFF. The CDR3 DNA reads as TGCAGCGTTGGGGAGGGGGGGGCGGAAGCTTTCTTT. The chain recombines TRBV29-1 with TRBJ1-1, with D possibly being TRBD1 (6 bases). Trimming shortened V by 4 bases and J by 8 bases, and 14 bases separated the two germline ends. The CDR3 covers 12 residues. In germline, CDR1 is SQVTM, CDR2 ANQGSEA.

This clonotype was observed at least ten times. CDR3 protein: CATTGSPGEQYV. The CDR3 DNA follows: TGTGCCACCACTGGCTCTCCGGGGGAGCAGTACGTC. The V gene is TRBV24-1, the J gene TRBJ2-7; D might be TRBD2 (5 bases). Germline CDR1 and CDR2: KGHDR and SFDVKD. The V gene lost 8 bases and the J gene lost 7 bases, with 14 bases spanning the gap. The CDR3 extends over 12 amino acids.

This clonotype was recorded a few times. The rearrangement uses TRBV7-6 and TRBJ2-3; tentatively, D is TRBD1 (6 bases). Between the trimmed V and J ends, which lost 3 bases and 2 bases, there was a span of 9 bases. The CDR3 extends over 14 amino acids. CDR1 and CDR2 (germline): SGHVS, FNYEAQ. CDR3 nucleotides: TGTGCCAGCAGCTTGGGACAACACACAGATACGCAGTATTTT. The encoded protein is CASSLGQHTDTQYF.

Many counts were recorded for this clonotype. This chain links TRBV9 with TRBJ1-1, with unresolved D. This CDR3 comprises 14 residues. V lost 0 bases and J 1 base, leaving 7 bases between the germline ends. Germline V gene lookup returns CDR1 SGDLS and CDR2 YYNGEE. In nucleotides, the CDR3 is TGTGCCAGCAGCGTAGAACAGACGAACACTGAAGCTTTCTTT. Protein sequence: CASSVEQTNTEAFF.

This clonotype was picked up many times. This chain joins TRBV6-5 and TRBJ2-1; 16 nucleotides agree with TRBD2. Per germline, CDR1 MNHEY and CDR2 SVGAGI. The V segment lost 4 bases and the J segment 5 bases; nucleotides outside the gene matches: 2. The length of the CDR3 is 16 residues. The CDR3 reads CASSLGLAGGDNEQFF. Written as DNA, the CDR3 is TGTGCCAGCAGTTTGGGACTAGCGGGAGGGGACAATGAGCAGTTCTTC.

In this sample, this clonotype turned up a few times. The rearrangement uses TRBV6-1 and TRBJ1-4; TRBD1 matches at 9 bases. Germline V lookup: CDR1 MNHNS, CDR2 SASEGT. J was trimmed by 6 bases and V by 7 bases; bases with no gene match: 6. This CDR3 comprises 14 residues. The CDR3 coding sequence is TGTGCCAGCATCAAGGACAGGGGTGATGAAAAACTGTTTTTT. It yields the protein CASIKDRGDEKLFF.

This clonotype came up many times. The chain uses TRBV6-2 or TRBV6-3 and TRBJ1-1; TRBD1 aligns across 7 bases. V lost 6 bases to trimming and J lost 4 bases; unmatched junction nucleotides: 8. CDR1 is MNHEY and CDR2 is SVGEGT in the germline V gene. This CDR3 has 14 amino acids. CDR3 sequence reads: CASSLQGKVTEAFF. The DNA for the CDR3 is TGTGCCAGCAGCCTACAGGGGAAGGTCACTGAAGCTTTCTTT.

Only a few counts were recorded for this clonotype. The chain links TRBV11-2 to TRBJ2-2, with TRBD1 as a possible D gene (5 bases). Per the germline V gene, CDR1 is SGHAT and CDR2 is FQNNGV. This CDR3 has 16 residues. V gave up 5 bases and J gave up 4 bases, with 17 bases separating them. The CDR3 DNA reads TGTGCCAGCAGCGCTGCCTTGGGAACAGGCACCGGGGAGCTGTTTTTT. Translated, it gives CASSAALGTGTGELFF.

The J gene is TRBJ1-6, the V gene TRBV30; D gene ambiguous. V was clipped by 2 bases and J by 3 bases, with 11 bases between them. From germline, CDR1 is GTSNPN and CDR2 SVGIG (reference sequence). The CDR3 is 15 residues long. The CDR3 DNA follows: TGTGCCTGGAGTCCCCACAGCCTCTATAATTCACCCCTCCACTTT. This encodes CAWSPHSLYNSPLHF.

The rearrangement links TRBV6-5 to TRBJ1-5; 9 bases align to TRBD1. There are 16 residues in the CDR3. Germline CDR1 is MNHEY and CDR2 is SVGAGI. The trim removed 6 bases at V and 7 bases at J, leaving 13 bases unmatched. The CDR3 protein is CASRPTGGPTGQPQHF. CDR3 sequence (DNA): TGTGCCAGCAGACCTACAGGGGGCCCTACAGGCCAGCCCCAGCATTTT.

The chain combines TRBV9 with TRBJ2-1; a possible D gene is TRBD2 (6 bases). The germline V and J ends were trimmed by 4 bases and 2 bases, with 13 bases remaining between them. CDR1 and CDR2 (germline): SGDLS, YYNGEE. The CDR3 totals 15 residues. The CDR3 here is CASSSGLPPYNEQFF. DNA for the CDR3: TGTGCCAGCAGCTCGGGACTCCCCCCCTACAATGAGCAGTTCTTC.

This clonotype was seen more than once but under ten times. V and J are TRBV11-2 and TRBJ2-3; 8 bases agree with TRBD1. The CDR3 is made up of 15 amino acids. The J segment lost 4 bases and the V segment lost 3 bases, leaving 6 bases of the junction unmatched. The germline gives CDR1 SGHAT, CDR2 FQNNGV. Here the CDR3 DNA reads TGTGCCAGCAGCTTGTGGCAGGGGGCCTCAGATACGCAGTATTTT. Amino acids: CASSLWQGASDTQYF.

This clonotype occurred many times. In DNA, the CDR3 is TGTGCCAGCAGCCAAGTGGGGGGTGGGACTGAAGCTTTCTTT. This sequence encodes CASSQVGGGTEAFF. The rearrangement uses TRBV3-1 and TRBJ1-1; tentatively, D is TRBD1 (5 bases). Looked up from germline, CDR1 is LGHDT and CDR2 is YNNKEL (reference sequence). The germline V and J ends were trimmed by 1 base and 5 bases, with 11 bases remaining between them. CDR3 length: 14 amino acids.

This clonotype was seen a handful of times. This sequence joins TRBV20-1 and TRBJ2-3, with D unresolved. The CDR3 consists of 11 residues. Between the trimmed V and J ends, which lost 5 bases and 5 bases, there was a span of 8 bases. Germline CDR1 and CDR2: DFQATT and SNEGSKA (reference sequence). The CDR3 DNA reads TGCAGTGCTCCCGCCCGAGATACGCAGTATTTT. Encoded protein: CSAPARDTQYF.

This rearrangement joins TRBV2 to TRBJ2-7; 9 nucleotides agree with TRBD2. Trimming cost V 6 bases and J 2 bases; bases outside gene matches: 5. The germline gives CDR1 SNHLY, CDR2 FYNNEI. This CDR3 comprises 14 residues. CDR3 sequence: CASRSGTSTYEQYV. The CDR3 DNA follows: TGTGCCAGCAGGTCCGGGACTAGCACCTACGAGCAGTACGTC.

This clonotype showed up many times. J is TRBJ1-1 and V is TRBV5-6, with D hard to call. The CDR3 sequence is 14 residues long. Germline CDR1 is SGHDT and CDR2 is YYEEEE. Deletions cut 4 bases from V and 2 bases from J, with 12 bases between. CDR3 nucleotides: TGTGCCAGCAGCGGCCTGCCGACTAACACTGAAGCTTTCTTT. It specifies CASSGLPTNTEAFF.

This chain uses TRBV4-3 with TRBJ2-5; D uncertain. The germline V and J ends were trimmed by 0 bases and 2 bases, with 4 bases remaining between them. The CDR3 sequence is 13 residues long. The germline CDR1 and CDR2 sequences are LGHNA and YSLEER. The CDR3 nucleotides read TGCGCCAGCAGCCAAGAACCACAAGAGACCCAGTACTTC. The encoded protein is CASSQEPQETQYF.

CDR3 amino acids: CAISPPAGYTQYF. The CDR3 DNA follows: TGTGCCATCAGCCCCCCCGCCGGATATACGCAGTATTTT. The J gene is TRBJ2-3, the V gene TRBV10-3; D unclear. Trimming took 6 bases from V and 7 from J, leaving 14 bases between them. The CDR3 is made up of 13 amino acids. The germline V gene encodes CDR1 ENHRY and CDR2 SYGVKD.

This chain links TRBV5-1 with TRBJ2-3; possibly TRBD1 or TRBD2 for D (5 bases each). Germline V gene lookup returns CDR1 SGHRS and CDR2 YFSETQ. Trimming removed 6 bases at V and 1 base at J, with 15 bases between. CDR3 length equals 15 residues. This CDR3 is CASTLGEFGTDTQYF. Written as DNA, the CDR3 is TGCGCCAGCACATTGGGGGAATTTGGCACAGATACGCAGTATTTT.

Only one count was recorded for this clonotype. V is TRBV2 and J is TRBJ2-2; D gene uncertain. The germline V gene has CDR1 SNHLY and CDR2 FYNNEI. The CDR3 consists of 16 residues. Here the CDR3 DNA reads TGTGCTAGAGATAAACGGACGGATCAAAACACCGGGGAGCTGTTTTTT. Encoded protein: CARDKRTDQNTGELFF.

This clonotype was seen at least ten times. CDR3 protein: CAWIWGGTEAFF. The CDR3 DNA sequence: TGTGCCTGGATCTGGGGAGGCACTGAAGCTTTCTTT. The chain has TRBV30 and TRBJ1-1; D call uncertain. The germline gives CDR1 GTSNPN, CDR2 SVGIG (reference sequence). Trimming stripped 4 bases from V and 4 bases from J, with 10 bases between. The CDR3 is 12 amino acids. The full variable domain, its missing parts supplied by reference TRBV30 and TRBJ1-1, is SQTIHQWPATLVQPVGSPLSLECTVEGTSNPNLYWYRQAAGRGLQLLFYSVGIGQISSEVPQNLSASRPQDRQFILSSKKLLLSDSGFYLCAWIWGGTEAFFGQGTRLTVV.

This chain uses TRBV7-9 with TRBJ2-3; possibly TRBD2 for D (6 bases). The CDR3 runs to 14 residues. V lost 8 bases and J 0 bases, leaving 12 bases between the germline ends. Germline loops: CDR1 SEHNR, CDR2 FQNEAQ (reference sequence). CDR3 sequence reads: CASGREFSTDTQYF. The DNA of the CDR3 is TGTGCCAGCGGCCGGGAGTTTAGCACAGATACGCAGTATTTT.

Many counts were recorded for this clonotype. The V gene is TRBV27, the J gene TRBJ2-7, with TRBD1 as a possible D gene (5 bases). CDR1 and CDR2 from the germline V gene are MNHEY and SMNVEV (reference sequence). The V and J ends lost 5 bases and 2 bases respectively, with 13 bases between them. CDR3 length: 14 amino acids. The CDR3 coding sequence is TGTGCCAGCAGTAAACTGGGGCGAACCTACGAGCAGTACTTC. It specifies CASSKLGRTYEQYF.

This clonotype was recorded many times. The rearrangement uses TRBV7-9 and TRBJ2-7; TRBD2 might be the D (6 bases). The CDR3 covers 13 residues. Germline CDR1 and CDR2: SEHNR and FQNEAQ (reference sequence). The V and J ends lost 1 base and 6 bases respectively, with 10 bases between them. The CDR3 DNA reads TGTGCCAGCAGCTTAGGAGAGGGAGGCGAGCAGTACTTC. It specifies CASSLGEGGEQYF.

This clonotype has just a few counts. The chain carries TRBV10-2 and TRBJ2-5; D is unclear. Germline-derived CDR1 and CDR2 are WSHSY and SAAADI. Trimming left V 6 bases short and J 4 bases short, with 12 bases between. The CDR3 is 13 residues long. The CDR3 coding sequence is TGCGCCAGCAGCACTCCACGTTTAGAGACCCAGTACTTC. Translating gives CASSTPRLETQYF.

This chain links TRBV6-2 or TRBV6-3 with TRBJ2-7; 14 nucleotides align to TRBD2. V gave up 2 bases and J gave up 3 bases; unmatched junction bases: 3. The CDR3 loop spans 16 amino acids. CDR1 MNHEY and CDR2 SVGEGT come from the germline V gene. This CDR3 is CASSYPGLAGGYEQYF. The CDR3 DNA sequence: TGTGCCAGCAGTTACCCAGGACTAGCGGGAGGCTACGAGCAGTACTTC.

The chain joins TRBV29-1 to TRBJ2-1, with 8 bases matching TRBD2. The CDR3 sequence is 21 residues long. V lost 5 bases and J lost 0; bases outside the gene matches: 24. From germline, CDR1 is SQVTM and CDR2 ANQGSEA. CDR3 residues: CSVQLIRGTAGAPPSYNEQFF. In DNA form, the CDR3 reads TGCAGCGTTCAATTGATCCGGGGTACAGCGGGAGCGCCTCCCTCCTACAATGAGCAGTTCTTC.

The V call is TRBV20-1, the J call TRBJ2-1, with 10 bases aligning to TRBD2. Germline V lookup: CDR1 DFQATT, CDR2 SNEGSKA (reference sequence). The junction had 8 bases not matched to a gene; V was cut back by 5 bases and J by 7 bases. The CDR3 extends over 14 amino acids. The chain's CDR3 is CSASSGSFSNEQFF. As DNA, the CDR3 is TGCAGTGCTTCTAGCGGGAGTTTTTCTAATGAGCAGTTCTTC.

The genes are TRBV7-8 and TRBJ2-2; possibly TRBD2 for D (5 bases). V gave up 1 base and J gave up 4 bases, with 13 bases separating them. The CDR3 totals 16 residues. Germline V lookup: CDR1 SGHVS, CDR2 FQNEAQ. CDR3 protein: CASSLVGEYLTGELFF. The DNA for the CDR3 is TGTGCCAGCAGCTTAGTTGGGGAGTATCTCACCGGGGAGCTGTTTTTT.